This passage covers 7 T cell receptor beta chains from one sample sequenced in a study of neoadjuvant nivolumab and ipilimumab in lung cancer (dated by TCRdb to the early 2020s). Receptors were amplified or captured by the immunoSEQ multiplex PCR assay. Drawn from immuneACCESS, this table holds only the in-frame rearrangements with V and J called that TCRdb kept. Clones are partly lost; checked studies trace under half to an unresolved V gene and leave the rest unexplained. The sample table lists about 27,000 clones, about 70% of them with a count of one. 15% to 20% of the sample belongs to the ten largest clones. The time point label corresponds to: at surgical resection after neoadjuvant nivolumab +/- ipilimumab. Sequences were derived from tumor tissue, sampled after neoadjuvant nivolumab, alone or with ipilimumab, at or shortly before surgery. These receptors all stem from an adult with non-small cell lung cancer.

V gene TRBV5-1 combines with J gene TRBJ1-1; TRBD1 matches 7 bases. Trimming took 5 bases from V and 1 from J; bases not matched to a gene: 2. The CDR3 has 13 amino acids. CDR1 and CDR2 from the germline V gene are SGHRS and YFSETQ. DNA of the CDR3: TGCGCCAGCAGAGGGGGCCCGAACACTGAAGCTTTCTTT. Its protein product is CASRGGPNTEAFF.

The gene calls are TRBV18 and TRBJ2-1, with D perhaps matching TRBD1 (6 bases). The CDR3 spans 15 residues. Trimming took 1 base from V and 4 from J, leaving 11 bases between them. Germline-derived CDR1 and CDR2 are KGHSH and LQKENI. The DNA for the CDR3 is TGTGCCAGCTCACCACAGGGACACAGATACAATGAGCAGTTCTTC. It specifies CASSPQGHRYNEQFF.

V and J are TRBV9 and TRBJ2-3; 10 bases are a match to TRBD2. The germline V gene has CDR1 SGDLS and CDR2 YYNGEE. V was pared by 0 bases and J by 3 bases, with 4 bases of the junction left unmatched. This CDR3 contains 16 residues. This chain's CDR3 is CASSVVAGGPTDTQYF. The CDR3 DNA follows: TGTGCCAGCAGCGTAGTAGCGGGGGGACCGACAGATACGCAGTATTTT.

This chain connects TRBV20-1 to TRBJ2-7, with a tentative D call TRBD2 (5 bases). The CDR3 has 11 residues. Germline lookup yields CDR1 DFQATT and CDR2 SNEGSKA (reference sequence). Trimming removed 6 bases from V and 0 bases from J, with 6 bases in between. For the CDR3, the DNA is TGCAGTGCGGGGAGCTCCTACGAGCAGTACTTC. Translating it yields CSAGSSYEQYF.

This clone was detected once. This rearrangement joins TRBV6-5 to TRBJ1-6, with 8 bases lining up with TRBD1. V trimming: 0 bases; J trimming: 10 bases; junction bases outside the gene matches: 5. The germline gives CDR1 MNHEY, CDR2 SVGAGI. The CDR3 has 15 amino acids. CDR3 loop: CASSYSGQGSSPLHF. The CDR3 DNA is TGTGCCAGCAGTTACTCCGGACAGGGCTCCTCACCCCTCCACTTT.

This clone was counted only a few times. The chain uses TRBV7-9 and TRBJ1-2; D ambiguous. Germline CDR1 and CDR2: SEHNR and FQNEAQ (reference sequence). The CDR3 spans 15 residues. With 0 bases removed from V and 3 bases from J, the gap between germline ends came to 11 bases. The CDR3 sequence: CASSLARDVHYGYTF. CDR3 nucleotides: TGTGCCAGCAGCTTAGCTCGGGATGTACACTATGGCTACACCTTC.

The rearrangement links TRBV30 to TRBJ1-2; no clear D gene. Germline V gene data show CDR1 as GTSNPN and CDR2 as SVGIG (reference sequence). This CDR3 comprises 15 residues. V gave up 0 bases and J gave up 8 bases, with 19 bases separating them. The CDR3 sequence: CAWSVGKARVDGYTF. CDR3 DNA: TGTGCCTGGAGTGTCGGTAAAGCCCGGGTGGACGGCTACACCTTC.